A selection of T cell receptor beta chains follows, all from one sample in a study of T cells in Graves' hyperthyroidism and ophthalmopathy. Using its own MiXCR run on the multiplex PCR reads, TCRdb lists one record per CDR3 protein. The profile covers about 760,000 distinct CDR3 sequences, with over 35% appearing a single time and less than 35% taken by the ten largest. The sequenced sample was blood. The source is a woman aged 40 to 50 with Graves' hyperthyroidism. Each CDR3 is given with its conserved first and last residue. D genes are given only for firm matches. The size field is filled for only some rows; it gives once, few, many or a size class.

clone size	D gene	V gene	J gene	CDR3 protein	CDR3 DNA
few	TRBD2	TRBV5-6	TRBJ2-7	CASSLYTSGRAYEQYF	TGTGCCAGCAGCCTATACACTAGCGGGAGGGCCTACGAGCAGTACTTC
.	.	TRBV29-1	TRBJ1-1	CSVTTGSGTEAFF	TGCAGCGTAACCACGGGGTCAGGCACTGAAGCTTTCTTT
.	TRBD1	TRBV7-8	TRBJ1-6	CVSSFGTDTSPLHF	TGTGTCAGCAGTTTCGGGACAGATACTTCACCCCTCCACTTT
many	.	TRBV7-8	TRBJ1-1	CASSRRGGLNTEAFF	TGTGCCAGCAGCCGTCGAGGGGGTCTGAACACTGAAGCTTTCTTT
many	.	TRBV6-5	TRBJ2-5	CASRLTAETQYF	TGTGCCAGCAGACTCACCGCAGAGACCCAGTACTTC
.	.	TRBV29-1	TRBJ2-3	CSVEDMGPDTQYF	TGCAGCGTTGAAGATATGGGCCCAGATACGCAGTATTTT
.	TRBD2	TRBV11-3	TRBJ2-5	CASSLLLRIGGLRETQYF	TGTGCCAGCAGCCTCCTTCTGCGGATCGGGGGGTTACGAGAGACCCAGTACTTC
many	.	TRBV10-3	TRBJ1-1	CAISEVGANTEAFF	TGTGCCATCAGTGAGGTAGGAGCGAACACTGAAGCTTTCTTT
.	TRBD1	TRBV24-1	TRBJ2-1	CATVGQGNNEQFF	TGTGCCACCGTCGGACAGGGGAACAATGAGCAGTTCTTC
.	TRBD2	TRBV10-3	TRBJ2-7	CAIGRLAGTYEQYF	TGTGCCATCGGGAGACTAGCGGGAACGTACGAGCAGTACTTC
few	TRBD1	TRBV12-3/TRBV12-4	TRBJ1-2	CASSFDRGDIRYTF	TGTGCCAGCAGTTTTGACAGGGGGGATATTCGCTACACCTTC
few	.	TRBV7-8	TRBJ1-4	CASSLSGQFNEKLFF	TGTGCCAGCAGCCTAAGTGGGCAATTTAATGAAAAACTGTTTTTT
.	.	TRBV14	TRBJ2-5	CASSKTSGSQTQYF	TGTGCCAGCAGCAAAACCTCAGGGAGCCAGACCCAGTACTTC
.	.	TRBV6-5	TRBJ2-7	CASSYSPVGYEQYF	TGTGCCAGCAGTTACTCTCCAGTGGGCTACGAGCAGTACTTC
many	.	TRBV7-8	TRBJ2-5	CASSATSSRGKETQYF	TGTGCCAGCAGCGCAACGTCCAGTCGGGGCAAAGAGACCCAGTACTTC
few	.	TRBV7-8	TRBJ2-5	CASSLGGGGARETQYF	TGTGCCAGCAGTTTAGGGGGTGGCGGGGCGAGGGAGACCCAGTACTTC
many	.	TRBV29-1	TRBJ1-5	CSVSNGEKPQHF	TGCAGCGTCTCAAACGGGGAGAAGCCCCAGCATTTT
.	.	TRBV10-3	TRBJ2-2	CAISESDGDGELFF	TGTGCCATCAGTGAGTCGGATGGGGACGGGGAGCTGTTTTTT
.	.	TRBV7-2	TRBJ1-1	CASSLGRVPDTEAFF	TGTGCCAGCAGCTTAGGACGGGTTCCGGACACTGAAGCTTTCTTT
many	TRBD2	TRBV7-2	TRBJ2-7	CASSEGLAGIYEQYF	TGTGCCAGCAGCGAAGGACTAGCGGGAATATACGAGCAGTACTTC
.	.	TRBV6-6	TRBJ2-3	CASRPPRDTQYF	TGTGCCAGCAGACCCCCGAGGGATACGCAGTATTTT